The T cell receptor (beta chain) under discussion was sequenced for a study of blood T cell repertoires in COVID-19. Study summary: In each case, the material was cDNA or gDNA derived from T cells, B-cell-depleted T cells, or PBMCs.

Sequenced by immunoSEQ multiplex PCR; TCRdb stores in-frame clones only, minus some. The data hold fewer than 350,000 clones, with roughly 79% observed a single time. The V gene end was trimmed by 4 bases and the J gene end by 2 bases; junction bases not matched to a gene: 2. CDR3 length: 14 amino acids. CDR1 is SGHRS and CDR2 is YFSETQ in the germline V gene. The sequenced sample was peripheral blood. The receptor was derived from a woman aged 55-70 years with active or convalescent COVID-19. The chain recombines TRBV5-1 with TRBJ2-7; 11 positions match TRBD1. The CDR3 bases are TGCGCCAGCAGCCCGGGACAGGGGGCCTACGAGCAGTACTTC. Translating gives CASSPGQGAYEQYF.